The present T cell receptor beta chain was sequenced within a study of T cell repertoires in aging, cancer and after chemotherapy. Peripheral blood genomic DNA, not sorted cells or RNA, was the template. Multiplex touch-down PCR with TRB-A/B primers amplified rearranged V-D-J TRB sequences. Each CDR3 protein gets one entry after TCRdb re-called the multiplex PCR reads with MiXCR. The sample shows fewer than 9,500 distinct CDR3 sequences, 54% of them seen only once. With 5 bases removed from V and 2 bases from J, the gap between germline ends came to 19 bases. This CDR3 has 18 residues. The germline gives CDR1 SGHNT, CDR2 YENEEA.

The sample consisted of blood. The chain is built from TRBV11-3 and TRBJ1-6, with D perhaps matching TRBD1 (5 bases). The sequence came from a human donor with a solid tumor. The CDR3 DNA follows: TGTGCCAGCAGCCCGAAAGACCTGAGGGGAACCTATAATTCACCCCTCCACTTT. Translation: CASSPKDLRGTYNSPLHF.